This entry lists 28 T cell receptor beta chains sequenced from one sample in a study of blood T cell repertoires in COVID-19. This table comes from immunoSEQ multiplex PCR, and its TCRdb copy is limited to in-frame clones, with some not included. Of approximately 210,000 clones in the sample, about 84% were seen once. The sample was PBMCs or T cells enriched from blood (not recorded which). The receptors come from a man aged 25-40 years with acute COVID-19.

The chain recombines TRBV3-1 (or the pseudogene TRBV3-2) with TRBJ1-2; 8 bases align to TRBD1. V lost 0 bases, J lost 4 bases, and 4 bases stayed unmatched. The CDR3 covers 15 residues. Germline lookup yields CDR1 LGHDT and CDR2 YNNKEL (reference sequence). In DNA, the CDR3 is TGTGCCAGCAGCCAAGACCCAGGGGGCGCCTATGGCTACACCTTC. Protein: CASSQDPGGAYGYTF.

The CDR3 nucleotides read TGTGCCCAACTATTGCACAGGTTCTCACAGGGCTACACCTTC. This gives the protein CAQLLHRFSQGYTF. The chain links TRBV30 to TRBJ1-2, with D maybe TRBD1 (5 bases). With 8 bases removed from V and 8 bases from J, the gap between germline ends came to 24 bases. Germline CDR1 and CDR2: GTSNPN and SVGIG (reference sequence). The CDR3 is made up of 14 amino acids.

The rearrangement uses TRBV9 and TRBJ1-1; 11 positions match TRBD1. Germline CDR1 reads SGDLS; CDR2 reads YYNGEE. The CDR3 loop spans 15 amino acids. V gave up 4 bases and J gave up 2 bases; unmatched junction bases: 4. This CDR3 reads CASSIGTGGNTEAFF. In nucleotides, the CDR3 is TGTGCCAGCAGCATAGGGACAGGGGGAAACACTGAAGCTTTCTTT.

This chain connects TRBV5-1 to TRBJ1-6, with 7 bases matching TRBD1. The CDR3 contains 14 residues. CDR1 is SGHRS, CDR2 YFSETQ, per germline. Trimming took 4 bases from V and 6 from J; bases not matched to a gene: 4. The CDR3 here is CASSPGTANSPLHF. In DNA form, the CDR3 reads TGCGCCAGCAGCCCTGGGACAGCTAATTCACCCCTCCACTTT.

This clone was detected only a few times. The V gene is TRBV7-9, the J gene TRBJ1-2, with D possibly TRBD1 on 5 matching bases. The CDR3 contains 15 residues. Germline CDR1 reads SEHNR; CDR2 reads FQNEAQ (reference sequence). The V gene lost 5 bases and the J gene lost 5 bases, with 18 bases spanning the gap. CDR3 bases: TGTGCCAGCAGCATACTGACAGACCTTTGGTATGGCTACACCTTC. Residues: CASSILTDLWYGYTF.

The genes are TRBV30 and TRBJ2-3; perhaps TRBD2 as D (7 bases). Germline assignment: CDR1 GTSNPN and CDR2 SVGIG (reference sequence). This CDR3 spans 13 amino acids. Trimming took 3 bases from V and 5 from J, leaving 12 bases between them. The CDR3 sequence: CAWSRGAQDTQYF. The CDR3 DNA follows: TGTGCCTGGAGCCGGGGGGCTCAAGATACGCAGTATTTT.

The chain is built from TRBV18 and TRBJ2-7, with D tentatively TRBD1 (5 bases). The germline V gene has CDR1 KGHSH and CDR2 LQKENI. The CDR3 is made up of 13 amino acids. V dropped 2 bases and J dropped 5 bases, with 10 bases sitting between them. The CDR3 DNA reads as TGTGCCAGCTCACCAAGGGGTATCGACGAGCAGTACTTC. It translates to CASSPRGIDEQYF.

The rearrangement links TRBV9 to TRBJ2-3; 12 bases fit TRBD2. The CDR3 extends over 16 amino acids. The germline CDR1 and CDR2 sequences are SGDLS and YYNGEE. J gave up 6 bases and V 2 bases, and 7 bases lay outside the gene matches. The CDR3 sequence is CASSVGASGGADTQYF. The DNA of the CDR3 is TGTGCCAGCAGCGTGGGCGCTAGCGGGGGGGCGGATACGCAGTATTTT.

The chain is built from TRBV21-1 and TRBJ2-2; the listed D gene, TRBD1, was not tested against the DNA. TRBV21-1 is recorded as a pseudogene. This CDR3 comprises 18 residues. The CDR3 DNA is TGTGCCAGCAGCAAGTCTAAAAGGGACAGCCCTGTCAACAGGGAGCTGTTTTTT. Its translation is CASSKSKRDSPVNRELFF.

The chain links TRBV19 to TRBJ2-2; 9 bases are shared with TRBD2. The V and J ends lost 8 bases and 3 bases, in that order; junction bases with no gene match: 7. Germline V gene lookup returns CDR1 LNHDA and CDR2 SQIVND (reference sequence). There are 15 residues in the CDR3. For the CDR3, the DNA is TGTGCCAGTCAGACTAGCGGTTCGGACACCGGGGAGCTGTTTTTT. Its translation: CASQTSGSDTGELFF.

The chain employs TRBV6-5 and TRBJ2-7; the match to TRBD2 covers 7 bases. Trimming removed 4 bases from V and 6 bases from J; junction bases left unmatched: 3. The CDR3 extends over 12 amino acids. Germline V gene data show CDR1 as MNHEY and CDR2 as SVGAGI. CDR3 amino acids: CASSFGGGEQYF. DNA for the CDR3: TGTGCCAGCAGTTTTGGGGGGGGCGAGCAGTACTTC.

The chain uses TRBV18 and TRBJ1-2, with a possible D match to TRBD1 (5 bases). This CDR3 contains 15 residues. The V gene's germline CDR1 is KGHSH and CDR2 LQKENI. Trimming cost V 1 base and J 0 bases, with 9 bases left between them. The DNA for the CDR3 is TGTGCCAGCTCACCACTAGACAGATCTAACTATGGCTACACCTTC. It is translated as CASSPLDRSNYGYTF.

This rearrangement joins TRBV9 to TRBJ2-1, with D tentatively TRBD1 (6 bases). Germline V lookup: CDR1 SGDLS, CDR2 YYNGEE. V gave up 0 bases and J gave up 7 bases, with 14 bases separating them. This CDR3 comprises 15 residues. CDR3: CASSVALGARNEQFF. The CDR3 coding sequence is TGTGCCAGCAGCGTAGCTCTGGGGGCGCGAAATGAGCAGTTCTTC.

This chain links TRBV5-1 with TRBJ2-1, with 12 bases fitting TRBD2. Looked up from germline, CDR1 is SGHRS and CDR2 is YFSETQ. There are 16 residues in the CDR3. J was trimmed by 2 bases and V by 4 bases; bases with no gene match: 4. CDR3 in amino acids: CASSASGGGTYNEQFF. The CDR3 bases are TGCGCCAGCAGCGCTAGCGGGGGGGGAACCTACAATGAGCAGTTCTTC.

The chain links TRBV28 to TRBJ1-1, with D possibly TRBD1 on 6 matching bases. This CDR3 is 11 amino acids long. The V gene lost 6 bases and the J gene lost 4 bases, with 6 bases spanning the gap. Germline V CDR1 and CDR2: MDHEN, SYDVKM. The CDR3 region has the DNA TGTGCCAGCAGAGGGGGCACTGAAGCTTTCTTT. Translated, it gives CASRGGTEAFF.

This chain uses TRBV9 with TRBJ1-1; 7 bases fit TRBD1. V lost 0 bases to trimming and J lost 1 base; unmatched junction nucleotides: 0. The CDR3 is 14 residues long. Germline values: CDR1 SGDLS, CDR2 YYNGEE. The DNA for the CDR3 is TGTGCCAGCAGCGTAGGGGACAGGAACACTGAAGCTTTCTTT. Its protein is CASSVGDRNTEAFF. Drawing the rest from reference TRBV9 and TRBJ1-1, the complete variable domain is DSGVTQTPKHLITATGQRVTLRCSPRSGDLSVYWYQQSLDQGLQFLIQYYNGEERAKGNILERFSAQQFPDLHSELNLSSLELGDSALYFCASSVGDRNTEAFFGQGTRLTVV.

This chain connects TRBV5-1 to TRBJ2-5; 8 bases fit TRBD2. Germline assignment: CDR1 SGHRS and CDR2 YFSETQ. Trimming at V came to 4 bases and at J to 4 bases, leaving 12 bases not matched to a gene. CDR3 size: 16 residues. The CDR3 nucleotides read TGCGCCAGCAGCCTCCTACTCGGGGGGGCGGGAGAGACCCAGTACTTC. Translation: CASSLLLGGAGETQYF.

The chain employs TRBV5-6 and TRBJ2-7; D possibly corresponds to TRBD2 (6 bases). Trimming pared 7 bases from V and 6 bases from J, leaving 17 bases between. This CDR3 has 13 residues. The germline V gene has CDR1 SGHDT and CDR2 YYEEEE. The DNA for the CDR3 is TGTGCCAGCGTCCCGGACGGCGGGGCCGAGCAGTACTTC. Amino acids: CASVPDGGAEQYF.

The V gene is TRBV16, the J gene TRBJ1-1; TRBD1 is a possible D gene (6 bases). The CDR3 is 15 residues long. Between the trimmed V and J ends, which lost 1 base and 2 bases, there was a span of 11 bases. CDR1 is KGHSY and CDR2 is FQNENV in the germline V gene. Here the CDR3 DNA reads TGTGCCAGCAGCCAATATTCAGGGGTTAACACTGAAGCTTTCTTT. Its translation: CASSQYSGVNTEAFF.

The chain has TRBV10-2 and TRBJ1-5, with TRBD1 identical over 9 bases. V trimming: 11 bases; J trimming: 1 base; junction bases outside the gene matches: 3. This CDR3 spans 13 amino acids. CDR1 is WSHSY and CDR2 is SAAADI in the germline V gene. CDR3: CASGQGSNQPQHF. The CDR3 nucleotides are TGCGCCTCCGGACAGGGGAGCAATCAGCCCCAGCATTTT.

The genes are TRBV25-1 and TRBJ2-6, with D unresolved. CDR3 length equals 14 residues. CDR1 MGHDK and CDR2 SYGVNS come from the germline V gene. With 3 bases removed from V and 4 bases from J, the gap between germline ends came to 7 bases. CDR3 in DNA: TGTGCCAGCAGTGATATATCCGGGGCCAACGTCCTGACTTTC. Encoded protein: CASSDISGANVLTF. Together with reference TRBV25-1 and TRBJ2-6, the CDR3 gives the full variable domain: EADIYQTPRYLVIGTGKKITLECSQTMGHDKMYWYQQDPGMELHLIHYSYGVNSTEKGDLSSESTVSRIRTEHFPLTLESARPSHTSQYLCASSDISGANVLTFGAGSRLTVL.

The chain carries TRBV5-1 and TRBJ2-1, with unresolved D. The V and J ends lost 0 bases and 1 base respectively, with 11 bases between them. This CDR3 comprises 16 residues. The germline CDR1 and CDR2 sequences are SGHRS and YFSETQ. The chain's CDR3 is CASSLGSFSSYNEQFF. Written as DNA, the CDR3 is TGCGCCAGCAGCTTGGGGAGCTTTTCATCCTACAATGAGCAGTTCTTC.

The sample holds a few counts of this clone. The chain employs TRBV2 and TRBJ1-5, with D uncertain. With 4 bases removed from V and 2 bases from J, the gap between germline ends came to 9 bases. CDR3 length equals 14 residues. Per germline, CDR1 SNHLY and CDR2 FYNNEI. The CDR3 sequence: CASSVGRGNQPQHF. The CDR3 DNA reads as TGTGCCAGCAGTGTCGGCCGGGGCAATCAGCCCCAGCATTTT.

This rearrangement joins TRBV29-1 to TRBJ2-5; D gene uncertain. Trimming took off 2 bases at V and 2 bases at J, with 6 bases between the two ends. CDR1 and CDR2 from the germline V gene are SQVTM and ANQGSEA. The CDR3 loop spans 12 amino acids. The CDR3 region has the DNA TGCAGCGTTGAAATAAATCAAGAGACCCAGTACTTC. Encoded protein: CSVEINQETQYF.

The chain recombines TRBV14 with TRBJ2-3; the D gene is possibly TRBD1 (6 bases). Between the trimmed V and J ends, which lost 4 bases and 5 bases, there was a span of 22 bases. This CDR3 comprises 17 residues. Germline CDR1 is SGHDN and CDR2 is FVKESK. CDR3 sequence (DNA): TGTGCCAGCAGCCTTGGTCAGGGGTGGATAAGAGGAGATACGCAGTATTTT. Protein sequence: CASSLGQGWIRGDTQYF. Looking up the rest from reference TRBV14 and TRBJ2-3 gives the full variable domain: EAGVTQFPSHSVIEKGQTVTLRCDPISGHDNLYWYRRVMGKEIKFLLHFVKESKQDESGMPNNRFLAERTGGTYSTLKVQPAELEDSGVYFCASSLGQGWIRGDTQYFGPGTRLTVL.

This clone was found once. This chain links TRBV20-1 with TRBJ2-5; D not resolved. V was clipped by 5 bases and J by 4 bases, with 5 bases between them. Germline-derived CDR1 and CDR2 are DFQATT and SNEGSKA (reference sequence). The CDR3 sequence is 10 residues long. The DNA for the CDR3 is TGCAGTGCTTCCGGAGAGACCCAGTACTTC. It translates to CSASGETQYF.

The CDR3 loop is CASSSYYGYTF. CDR3 nucleotide sequence: TGTGCCAGCAGTTCTTACTATGGCTACACCTTC. The chain has TRBV28 and TRBJ1-2; D is uncertain. The germline V and J ends were trimmed by 4 bases and 3 bases, with 3 bases remaining between them. The CDR3 length is 11 residues. Germline V gives CDR1 MDHEN, CDR2 SYDVKM.

The CDR3 region has the DNA TGTGCCAGCAGCCCCGGGCGGGCGACCTACGAGCAGTACTTC. Protein: CASSPGRATYEQYF. J is TRBJ2-7 and V is TRBV3-1 (or the pseudogene TRBV3-2), with D perhaps TRBD2 (5 bases). CDR3 size: 14 residues. V gave up 4 bases and J gave up 2 bases, with 12 bases separating them. The germline gives CDR1 LGHDT, CDR2 YNNKEL (reference sequence).